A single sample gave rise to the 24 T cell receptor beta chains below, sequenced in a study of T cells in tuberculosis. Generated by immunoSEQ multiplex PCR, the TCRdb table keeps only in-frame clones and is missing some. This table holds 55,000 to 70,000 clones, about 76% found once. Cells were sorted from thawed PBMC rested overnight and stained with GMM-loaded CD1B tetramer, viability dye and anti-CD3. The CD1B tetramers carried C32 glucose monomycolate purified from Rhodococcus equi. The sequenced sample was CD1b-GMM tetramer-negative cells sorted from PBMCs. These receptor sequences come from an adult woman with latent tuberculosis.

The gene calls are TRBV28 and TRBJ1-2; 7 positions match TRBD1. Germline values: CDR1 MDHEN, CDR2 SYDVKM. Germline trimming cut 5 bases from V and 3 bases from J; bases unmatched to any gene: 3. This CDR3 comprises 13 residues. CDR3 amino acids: CASSITGDYGYTF. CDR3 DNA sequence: TGTGCCAGCAGTATAACAGGGGACTATGGCTACACCTTC.

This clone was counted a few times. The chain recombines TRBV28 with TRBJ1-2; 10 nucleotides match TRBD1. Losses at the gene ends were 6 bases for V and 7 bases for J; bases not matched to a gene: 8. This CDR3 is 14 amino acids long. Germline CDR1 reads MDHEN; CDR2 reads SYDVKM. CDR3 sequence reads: CASRRGQGSRGYTF. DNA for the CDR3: TGTGCCAGCAGACGGGGACAGGGGAGTCGTGGCTACACCTTC.

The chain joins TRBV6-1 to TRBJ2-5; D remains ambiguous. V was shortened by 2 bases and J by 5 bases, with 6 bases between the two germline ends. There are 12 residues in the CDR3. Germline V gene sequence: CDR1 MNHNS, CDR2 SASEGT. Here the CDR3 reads CASSELRETQYF. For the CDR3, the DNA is TGTGCCAGCAGTGAATTGCGCGAGACCCAGTACTTC.

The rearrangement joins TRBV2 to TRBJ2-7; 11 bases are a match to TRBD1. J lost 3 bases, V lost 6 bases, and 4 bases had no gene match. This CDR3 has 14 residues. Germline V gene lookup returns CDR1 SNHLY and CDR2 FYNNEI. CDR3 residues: CASRYGTGGYEQYF. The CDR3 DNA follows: TGTGCCAGCAGGTACGGGACAGGGGGCTACGAGCAGTACTTC.

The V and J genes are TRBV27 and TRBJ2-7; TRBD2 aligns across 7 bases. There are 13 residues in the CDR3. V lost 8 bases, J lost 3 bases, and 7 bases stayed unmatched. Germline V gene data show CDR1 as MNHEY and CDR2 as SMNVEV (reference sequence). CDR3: CASAEGTNYEQYF. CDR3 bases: TGTGCCAGCGCTGAAGGGACTAACTACGAGCAGTACTTC.

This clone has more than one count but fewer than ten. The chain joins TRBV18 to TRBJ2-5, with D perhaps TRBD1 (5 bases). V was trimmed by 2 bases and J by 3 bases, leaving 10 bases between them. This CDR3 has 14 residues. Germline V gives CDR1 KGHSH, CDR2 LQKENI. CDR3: CASSPNSGKETQYF. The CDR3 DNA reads TGTGCCAGCTCACCAAACTCAGGGAAAGAGACCCAGTACTTC.

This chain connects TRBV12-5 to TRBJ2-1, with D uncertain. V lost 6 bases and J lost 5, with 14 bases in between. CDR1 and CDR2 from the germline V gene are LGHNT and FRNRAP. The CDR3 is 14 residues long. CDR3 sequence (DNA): TGTGCTAGTGGCTCCACCCGACTTGACAATGAGCAGTTCTTC. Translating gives CASGSTRLDNEQFF.

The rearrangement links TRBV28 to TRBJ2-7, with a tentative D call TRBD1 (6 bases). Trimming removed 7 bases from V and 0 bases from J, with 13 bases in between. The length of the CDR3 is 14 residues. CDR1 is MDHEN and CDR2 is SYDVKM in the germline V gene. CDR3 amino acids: CASIRGHNSYEQYF. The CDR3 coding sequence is TGTGCCAGCATCAGGGGCCACAACTCCTACGAGCAGTACTTC.

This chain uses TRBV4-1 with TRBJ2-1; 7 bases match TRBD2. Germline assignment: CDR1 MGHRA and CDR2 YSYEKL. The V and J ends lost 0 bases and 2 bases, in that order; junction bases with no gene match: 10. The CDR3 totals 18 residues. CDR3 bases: TGCGCCAGCAGCCAAGATGGGAAAGCGGGGTCCCCCTACAATGAGCAGTTCTTC. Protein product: CASSQDGKAGSPYNEQFF.

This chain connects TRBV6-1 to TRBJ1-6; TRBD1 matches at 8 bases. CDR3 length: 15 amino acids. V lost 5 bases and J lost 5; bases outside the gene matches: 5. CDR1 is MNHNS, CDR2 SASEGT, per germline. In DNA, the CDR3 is TGTGCCAGCAGTCCTGGGGACAGGAATAATTCACCCCTCCACTTT. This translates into CASSPGDRNNSPLHF.

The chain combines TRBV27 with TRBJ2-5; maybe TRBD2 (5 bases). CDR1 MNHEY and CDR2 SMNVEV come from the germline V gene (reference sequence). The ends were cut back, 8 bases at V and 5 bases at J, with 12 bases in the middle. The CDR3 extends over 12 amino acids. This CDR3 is CASGSYRETQYF. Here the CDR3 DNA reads TGTGCCAGCGGGAGCTATCGGGAGACCCAGTACTTC.

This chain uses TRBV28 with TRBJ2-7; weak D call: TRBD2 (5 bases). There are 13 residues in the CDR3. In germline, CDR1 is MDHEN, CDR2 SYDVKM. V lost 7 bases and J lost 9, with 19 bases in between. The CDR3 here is CASTDGLYGGQYF. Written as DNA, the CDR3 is TGTGCCAGCACAGACGGCCTCTACGGAGGGCAGTACTTC. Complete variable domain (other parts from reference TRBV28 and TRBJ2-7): DVKVTQSSRYLVKRTGEKVFLECVQDMDHENMFWYRQDPGLGLRLIYFSYDVKMKEKGDIPEGYSVSREKKERFSLILESASTNQTSMYLCASTDGLYGGQYFGPGTRLTVT.

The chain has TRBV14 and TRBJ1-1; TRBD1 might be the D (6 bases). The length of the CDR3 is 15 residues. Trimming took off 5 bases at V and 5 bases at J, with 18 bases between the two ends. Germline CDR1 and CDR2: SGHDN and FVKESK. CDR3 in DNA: TGTGCCAGCAGCGCCGGGACACCCAAGGGGACTGAAGCTTTCTTT. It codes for CASSAGTPKGTEAFF.

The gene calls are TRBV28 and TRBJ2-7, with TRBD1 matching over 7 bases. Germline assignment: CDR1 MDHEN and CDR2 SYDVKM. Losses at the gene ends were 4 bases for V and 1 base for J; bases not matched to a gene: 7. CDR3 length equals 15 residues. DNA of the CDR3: TGTGCCAGCAGTTCACAGGGGATGACGTCCTACGAGCAGTACTTC. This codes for CASSSQGMTSYEQYF.

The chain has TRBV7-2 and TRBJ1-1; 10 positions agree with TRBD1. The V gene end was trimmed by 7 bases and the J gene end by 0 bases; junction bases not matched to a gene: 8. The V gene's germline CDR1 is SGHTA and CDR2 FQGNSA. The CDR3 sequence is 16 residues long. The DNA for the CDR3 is TGTGCCAGCACCTTTAGGGACAGGGGTGTGAACACTGAAGCTTTCTTT. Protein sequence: CASTFRDRGVNTEAFF.

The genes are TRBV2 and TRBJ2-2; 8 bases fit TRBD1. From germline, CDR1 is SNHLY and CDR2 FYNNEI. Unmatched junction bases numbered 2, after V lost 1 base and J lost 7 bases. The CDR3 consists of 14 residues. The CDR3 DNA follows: TGTGCCAGCAGTGAAGGGGACAGGTACGGGGAGCTGTTTTTT. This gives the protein CASSEGDRYGELFF. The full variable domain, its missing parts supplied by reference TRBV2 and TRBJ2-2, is EPEVTQTPSHQVTQMGQEVILRCVPISNHLYFYWYRQILGQKVEFLVSFYNNEISEKSEIFDDQFSVERPDGSNFTLKIRSTKLEDSAMYFCASSEGDRYGELFFGEGSRLTVL.

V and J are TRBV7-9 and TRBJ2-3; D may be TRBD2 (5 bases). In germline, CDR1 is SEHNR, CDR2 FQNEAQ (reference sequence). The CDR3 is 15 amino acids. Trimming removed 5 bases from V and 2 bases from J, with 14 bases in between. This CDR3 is CASSTPRSVTDTQYF. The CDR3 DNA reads TGTGCCAGCAGCACACCCCGTAGCGTCACAGATACGCAGTATTTT.

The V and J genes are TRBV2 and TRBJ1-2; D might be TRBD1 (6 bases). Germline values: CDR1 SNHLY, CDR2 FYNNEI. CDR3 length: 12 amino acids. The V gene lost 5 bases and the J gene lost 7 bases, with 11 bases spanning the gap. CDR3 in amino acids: CASSQGKRGYTF. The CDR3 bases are TGTGCCAGCAGTCAGGGGAAGCGTGGCTACACCTTC.

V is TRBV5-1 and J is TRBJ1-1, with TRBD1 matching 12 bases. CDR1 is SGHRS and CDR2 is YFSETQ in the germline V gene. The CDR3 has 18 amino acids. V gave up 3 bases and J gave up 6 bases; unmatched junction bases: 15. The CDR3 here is CASSSRVFRGTGGPEAFF. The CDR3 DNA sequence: TGCGCCAGCAGCTCGAGGGTTTTTCGAGGGACAGGGGGCCCTGAAGCTTTCTTT. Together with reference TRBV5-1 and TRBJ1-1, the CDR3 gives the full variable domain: KAGVTQTPRYLIKTRGQQVTLSCSPISGHRSVSWYQQTPGQGLQFLFEYFSETQRNKGNFPGRFSGRQFSNSRSEMNVSTLELGDSALYLCASSSRVFRGTGGPEAFFGQGTRLTVV.

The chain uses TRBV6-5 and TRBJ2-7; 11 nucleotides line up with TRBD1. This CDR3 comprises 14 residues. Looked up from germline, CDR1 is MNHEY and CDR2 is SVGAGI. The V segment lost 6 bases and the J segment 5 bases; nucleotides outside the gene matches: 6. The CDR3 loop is CASRRTGGRNEQYF. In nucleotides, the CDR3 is TGTGCCAGCAGGCGGACAGGGGGCAGAAACGAGCAGTACTTC.

Written as DNA, the CDR3 is TGTGCCAGCCATTTTCAGGGTTTCAATCAGCCCCAGCATTTT. It yields the protein CASHFQGFNQPQHF. This sequence joins TRBV19 and TRBJ1-5; tentatively, D is TRBD1 (5 bases). The V gene's germline CDR1 is LNHDA and CDR2 SQIVND (reference sequence). V was pared by 9 bases and J by 3 bases, with 15 bases between. There are 14 residues in the CDR3.

CDR3 DNA: TGTGCCAGCAGTTTACGGAGCTCCTACAATGAGCAGTTCTTC. Translated: CASSLRSSYNEQFF. The chain joins TRBV27 to TRBJ2-1; D not resolved. The V end was cut by 2 bases, the J end by 0 bases, with 5 bases between. The germline V gene encodes CDR1 MNHEY and CDR2 SMNVEV (reference sequence). The CDR3 is 14 residues long.

The CDR3 spells CASSLGLRGLAGGREQYF. CDR3 DNA: TGTGCCAGCAGCTTAGGCCTCAGGGGTCTCGCGGGGGGGCGCGAGCAGTACTTC. The chain combines TRBV13 with TRBJ2-7; 9 bases are shared with TRBD2. CDR1 PRHDT and CDR2 FYEKMQ come from the germline V gene (reference sequence). Trimming at V came to 0 bases and at J to 6 bases, leaving 15 bases not matched to a gene. CDR3 size: 18 residues. Complete variable domain (other parts from reference TRBV13 and TRBJ2-7): AAGVIQSPRHLIKEKRETATLKCYPIPRHDTVYWYQQGPGQDPQFLISFYEKMQSDKGSIPDRFSAQQFSDYHSELNMSSLELGDSALYFCASSLGLRGLAGGREQYFGPGTRLTVT.

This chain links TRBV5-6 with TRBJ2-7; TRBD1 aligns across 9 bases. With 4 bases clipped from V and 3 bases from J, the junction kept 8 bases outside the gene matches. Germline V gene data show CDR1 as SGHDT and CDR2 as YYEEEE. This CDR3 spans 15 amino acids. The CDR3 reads CASSVRRDRVYEQYF. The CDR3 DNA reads TGTGCCAGCAGCGTCCGCCGGGACAGGGTCTACGAGCAGTACTTC.